The 25 T cell receptor beta chains below come from one sample, sequenced in a study of graft-versus-host responses after intestinal transplantation. TCRdb keeps only in-frame clones here, not all; method: immunoSEQ multiplex PCR. This table has over 100,000 clones, around 96% appearing once. Their target antigens are unknown. The source was unstimulated CD8+ T cells sorted from spleen or lymph node cells, collected before intestinal transplant. The source of these receptors is a human donor who received an intestinal transplant.

The V and J genes are TRBV19 and TRBJ2-7, with D possibly TRBD2 on 5 matching bases. CDR1 is LNHDA and CDR2 is SQIVND in the germline V gene (reference sequence). The CDR3 covers 14 residues. V shed 3 bases and J shed 2 bases, with 11 bases lying between them. The CDR3 DNA reads TGTGCCAGTAGTATCCGAACGGAGGCCTACGAGCAGTACTTC. Its protein product is CASSIRTEAYEQYF.

The rearrangement uses TRBV19 and TRBJ2-1; the D call may be TRBD1 or TRBD2 (6 bases each). The CDR3 length is 15 residues. Trimming cost V 7 bases and J 7 bases, with 20 bases left between them. Germline lookup yields CDR1 LNHDA and CDR2 SQIVND (reference sequence). The CDR3 nucleotides read TGTGCCAGTACTCGAGGGACATCTGGGAGGAATGAGCAGTTCTTC. This sequence encodes CASTRGTSGRNEQFF.

The J gene is TRBJ2-2, the V gene TRBV12-5; D unresolved. V lost 0 bases and J lost 5, with 19 bases in between. The CDR3 is 18 amino acids. Germline lookup yields CDR1 LGHNT and CDR2 FRNRAP. This chain's CDR3 is CASGLVLGPAVPTGELFF. CDR3 nucleotide sequence: TGTGCTAGTGGTTTGGTACTTGGTCCGGCAGTACCAACCGGGGAGCTGTTTTTT.

This chain uses TRBV29-1 with TRBJ2-3; 10 bases fit TRBD1. Germline V CDR1 and CDR2: SQVTM, ANQGSEA. V lost 4 bases to trimming and J lost 4 bases; unmatched junction nucleotides: 5. The CDR3 runs 14 residues. The chain's CDR3 is CSVVWGTGADTQYF. DNA of the CDR3: TGCAGCGTTGTGTGGGGGACAGGGGCAGATACGCAGTATTTT.

The rearrangement uses TRBV30 and TRBJ2-7; D unclear. Germline assignment: CDR1 GTSNPN and CDR2 SVGIG (reference sequence). Deletions cut 0 bases from V and 0 bases from J, with 12 bases between. There are 15 residues in the CDR3. CDR3 sequence: CAWSVSVGYSYEQYF. The CDR3 DNA reads as TGTGCCTGGAGTGTAAGCGTCGGGTACTCCTACGAGCAGTACTTC.

This chain joins TRBV7-6 and TRBJ2-1; 15 bases agree with TRBD2. From germline, CDR1 is SGHVS and CDR2 FNYEAQ. V gave up 2 bases and J gave up 0 bases; unmatched junction bases: 8. This CDR3 is 20 amino acids long. For the CDR3, the DNA is TGTGCCAGCAGCTTACTAATTGGGACTAGCGGGAGGAGCTCCTACAATGAGCAGTTCTTC. This encodes CASSLLIGTSGRSSYNEQFF.

The rearrangement links TRBV9 to TRBJ1-2, with a weak D call TRBD1 (6 bases). The CDR3 is made up of 17 amino acids. Germline CDR1 SGDLS, CDR2 YYNGEE. The germline V and J ends were trimmed by 0 bases and 6 bases, with 21 bases remaining between them. DNA for the CDR3: TGTGCCAGCAGCGTAGCGACAGAGGAAACAGGGAGGAATGGCTACACCTTC. Translated: CASSVATEETGRNGYTF.

A single count supports this clone. This chain joins TRBV19 and TRBJ2-5; D gene uncertain. This CDR3 spans 13 amino acids. V was pared by 3 bases and J by 2 bases, with 7 bases between. The germline V gene encodes CDR1 LNHDA and CDR2 SQIVND (reference sequence). The CDR3 nucleotides are TGTGCCAGTAGTATCCGACCTCAAGAGACCCAGTACTTC. Translating gives CASSIRPQETQYF.

This clone was recorded only once. The chain recombines TRBV4-2 with TRBJ2-4; TRBD2 might be the D (5 bases). CDR1 and CDR2 from the germline V gene are LGHNA and YNFKEQ. Trimming shortened V by 4 bases and J by 9 bases, and 13 bases separated the two germline ends. The CDR3 covers 13 residues. CDR3 nucleotide sequence: TGTGCCAGCAGCCCCACCGGGGAGAGCATTCAGTACTTC. This translates into CASSPTGESIQYF.

This chain uses TRBV28 with TRBJ1-1, with 7 bases that match TRBD1. The junction had 5 bases not matched to a gene; V was cut back by 3 bases and J by 4 bases. Per germline, CDR1 MDHEN and CDR2 SYDVKM. CDR3 length: 14 amino acids. The CDR3 protein is CASSFSRGGTEAFF. The CDR3, as DNA: TGTGCCAGCAGTTTCTCCAGGGGGGGCACTGAAGCTTTCTTT.

The chain has TRBV7-9 and TRBJ1-4, with D unresolved. V dropped 2 bases and J dropped 3 bases, with 22 bases sitting between them. The CDR3 has 19 residues. Germline CDR1 SEHNR, CDR2 FQNEAQ (reference sequence). The chain's CDR3 is CASSLSLLVLIEPNEKLFF. In nucleotides, the CDR3 is TGTGCCAGCAGCTTATCGCTCTTGGTTCTGATTGAACCTAATGAAAAACTGTTTTTT.

In DNA form, the CDR3 reads TGTGCCAGCAGCTCGCCGGGACTAGAAGATACGCAGTATTTT. This encodes CASSSPGLEDTQYF. This rearrangement joins TRBV7-3 to TRBJ2-3, with 8 nucleotides matching TRBD2. The CDR3 covers 14 residues. The germline CDR1 and CDR2 sequences are SGHTA and FQGTGA. V gave up 4 bases and J gave up 5 bases; unmatched junction bases: 5.

The J gene is TRBJ1-5, the V gene TRBV7-9, with D possibly being TRBD1 (5 bases). The CDR3 contains 16 residues. In germline, CDR1 is SEHNR, CDR2 FQNEAQ (reference sequence). Trimming removed 5 bases at V and 1 base at J, with 15 bases between. CDR3 DNA sequence: TGTGCCAGCAGCCCATCCGGGGAGGGGAGCAATCAGCCCCAGCATTTT. Protein product: CASSPSGEGSNQPQHF.

This sequence joins TRBV5-8 and TRBJ1-3; TRBD1 aligns across 10 bases. CDR1 and CDR2 from the germline V gene are SGHTS and YDEGEE. V dropped 5 bases and J dropped 4; count of bases not matched to a gene: 6. CDR3 size: 15 residues. The CDR3 bases are TGTGCCAGCAGTTGGGGACAGGGGCGAGGAAACACCATATATTTT. It translates to CASSWGQGRGNTIYF.

This chain joins TRBV7-2 and TRBJ2-7, with D maybe TRBD1 (5 bases). The CDR3 is made up of 15 amino acids. The germline V gene has CDR1 SGHTA and CDR2 FQGNSA. V lost 2 bases and J lost 3, with 14 bases in between. CDR3 DNA: TGTGCCAGCAGCTTACCACCTGGACACCGCTACGAGCAGTACTTC. It encodes CASSLPPGHRYEQYF.

The chain employs TRBV7-2 and TRBJ2-7; D tentatively reads TRBD1 or TRBD2 (5 bases each). The CDR3 sequence is 15 residues long. The ends were cut back, 5 bases at V and 2 bases at J, with 16 bases in the middle. The V gene's germline CDR1 is SGHTA and CDR2 FQGNSA. CDR3 DNA sequence: TGTGCCAGCAGCCTGGGGTCGGGACCCGCCTACGAGCAGTACTTC. Its protein is CASSLGSGPAYEQYF.

This clone came up once. V usage is TRBV4-3 and J usage is TRBJ1-2; D remains unclear. Germline assignment: CDR1 LGHNA and CDR2 YSLEER. V dropped 0 bases and J dropped 4 bases, with 18 bases sitting between them. The CDR3 totals 17 residues. The CDR3 DNA follows: TGCGCCAGCAGCCAAGAGTTGATGCCAGCTGGGAGCTATGGCTACACCTTC. Protein sequence: CASSQELMPAGSYGYTF.

The chain recombines TRBV28 with TRBJ2-7, with 9 bases that match TRBD1. The CDR3 contains 17 residues. Germline V gene sequence: CDR1 MDHEN, CDR2 SYDVKM. V trimming: 3 bases; J trimming: 5 bases; junction bases outside the gene matches: 14. The CDR3 here is CASSFGTGPPPWNEQYF. Here the CDR3 DNA reads TGTGCCAGCAGTTTTGGGACAGGGCCCCCCCCCTGGAACGAGCAGTACTTC.

The chain's CDR3 is CASSSSGTSPNEQFF. CDR3 coding DNA: TGTGCCAGCAGTTCGTCCGGGACTAGTCCCAATGAGCAGTTCTTC. This sequence joins TRBV27 and TRBJ2-1; the match to TRBD2 covers 8 bases. Germline trimming cut 4 bases from V and 6 bases from J; bases unmatched to any gene: 8. This CDR3 region has 15 residues. CDR1 and CDR2 from the germline V gene are MNHEY and SMNVEV (reference sequence).

This chain's CDR3 is CAWRRGITSYEQYF. The CDR3 region has the DNA TGTGCCTGGAGGAGGGGCATCACCTCCTACGAGCAGTACTTC. The rearrangement joins TRBV30 to TRBJ2-7; TRBD1 or TRBD2 may be the D gene (5 bases each). This CDR3 is 14 amino acids long. The germline CDR1 and CDR2 sequences are GTSNPN and SVGIG (reference sequence). Trimming pared 3 bases from V and 0 bases from J, leaving 12 bases between.

The V gene is TRBV28, the J gene TRBJ2-7, with 8 bases that match TRBD2. Per the germline V gene, CDR1 is MDHEN and CDR2 is SYDVKM. Trimming took 6 bases from V and 5 from J; bases not matched to a gene: 15. The CDR3 length is 16 residues. CDR3 DNA: TGTGCCAGCAGCCCATTTTATCGGGAGGGCGGGGACGAGCAGTACTTC. It specifies CASSPFYREGGDEQYF.

The V and J genes are TRBV7-2 and TRBJ2-7; the D gene is possibly TRBD2 (5 bases). The germline V gene encodes CDR1 SGHTA and CDR2 FQGNSA. V lost 5 bases, J lost 4 bases, and 15 bases lay in between. CDR3 length: 14 residues. CDR3 DNA: TGTGCCAGCAGCCACGGGATGGGCGGGTACGAGCAGTACTTC. Translated: CASSHGMGGYEQYF.

This clone was seen more than once but under ten times. The CDR3 DNA reads as TGTGCCAGTAGCCGAGGGGGTAACACTGAAGCTTTCTTT. This codes for CASSRGGNTEAFF. The J gene is TRBJ1-1, the V gene TRBV19; tentatively, D is TRBD1 (6 bases). The CDR3 covers 13 residues. Trimming left V 6 bases short and J 2 bases short, with 10 bases between. Germline CDR1 reads LNHDA; CDR2 reads SQIVND (reference sequence).

The chain links TRBV4-2 to TRBJ2-7; D remains unclear. CDR1 and CDR2 from the germline V gene are LGHNA and YNFKEQ. The CDR3 sequence is 12 residues long. V gave up 4 bases and J gave up 1 base, with 5 bases separating them. The CDR3 reads CASSPSSYEQYF. The CDR3, as DNA: TGTGCCAGCAGCCCCTCATCCTACGAGCAGTACTTC.

V is TRBV19 and J is TRBJ2-6, with D possibly being TRBD2 (6 bases). The length of the CDR3 is 15 residues. V was shortened by 4 bases and J by 5 bases, with 12 bases between the two germline ends. CDR1 and CDR2 (germline): LNHDA, SQIVND (reference sequence). CDR3 sequence: CASSTGGFRANVLTF. Written as DNA, the CDR3 is TGTGCCAGTAGTACCGGGGGATTTAGGGCCAACGTCCTGACTTTC.